The next 16 T cell receptor beta chains were all read from a single sample in a study of T cells in Graves' hyperthyroidism and ophthalmopathy. What was amplified from RNA transcripts were TCR beta CDR3 regions. A first-round RT-PCR of the TCR CDR3 used the HTBI primer set. TCRdb reprocessed the multiplex PCR reads via MiXCR and lists one record per CDR3 protein. This table holds 800,000 or so distinct CDR3 sequences, approximately 40% found once. The sequenced sample was blood. Every receptor here comes from a man younger than 30 with Graves' hyperthyroidism.

The V gene is TRBV7-3, the J gene TRBJ1-1; 7 nucleotides align to TRBD1. The V gene end was trimmed by 2 bases and the J gene end by 4 bases; junction bases not matched to a gene: 13. CDR3 length: 17 amino acids. CDR1 is SGHTA and CDR2 is FQGTGA in the germline V gene. The CDR3 DNA follows: TGTGCCAGCAGCTTAGGGAGGACAGGTCCGTTGGGCACTGAAGCTTTCTTT. As protein: CASSLGRTGPLGTEAFF.

The genes are TRBV6-5 and TRBJ1-2, with D tentatively TRBD1 (5 bases). Germline CDR1 reads MNHEY; CDR2 reads SVGAGI. The CDR3 runs to 13 residues. V lost 2 bases and J 6 bases, leaving 10 bases between the germline ends. CDR3 sequence: CASSYPSGNGYTF. In nucleotides, the CDR3 is TGTGCCAGCAGTTACCCGTCAGGGAATGGCTACACCTTC.

The V call is TRBV15, the J call TRBJ1-5; TRBD1 matches 7 bases. Trimming cost V 3 bases and J 2 bases; bases outside gene matches: 7. CDR3 length: 16 residues. CDR1 is LNHNV and CDR2 is YYDKDF in the germline V gene (reference sequence). CDR3 DNA sequence: TGTGCCACCAGCAGCCGCCAGGGGGGTCGCAATCAGCCCCAGCATTTT. This sequence encodes CATSSRQGGRNQPQHF.

The chain is built from TRBV6-5 and TRBJ2-7, with a possible D match to TRBD2 (6 bases). The CDR3 runs 14 residues. With 5 bases removed from V and 2 bases from J, the gap between germline ends came to 13 bases. Germline lookup yields CDR1 MNHEY and CDR2 SVGAGI. CDR3 DNA sequence: TGTGCCAGCAGTAGGATTAGCGGTACCTACGAGCAGTACTTC. As protein: CASSRISGTYEQYF.

The chain carries TRBV9 and TRBJ2-7, with 10 bases fitting TRBD1. Germline lookup yields CDR1 SGDLS and CDR2 YYNGEE. The CDR3 covers 16 residues. Losses at the gene ends were 4 bases for V and 0 bases for J; bases not matched to a gene: 7. CDR3 sequence: CASSHPGTGDSYEQYF. CDR3 DNA: TGTGCCAGCAGCCATCCCGGGACAGGGGACTCCTACGAGCAGTACTTC.

To note about this clonotype: Given a much more abundant clone one base away, this may be a read error. Likely a read error: the CDR3 ends without its conserved phenylalanine or tryptophan. This chain links TRBV29-1 with TRBJ1-1, with 7 bases that match TRBD1. CDR1 and CDR2 (germline): SQVTM, ANQGSEA. V lost 4 bases, J lost 2 bases, and 4 bases stayed unmatched. The CDR3 has 13 residues. The CDR3 loop is CSVGRQGNTEAFL. The CDR3 nucleotides read TGCAGCGTTGGAAGACAGGGAAACACTGAAGCTTTCCTT.

This clonotype occurred many times. The chain combines TRBV7-2 with TRBJ2-5, with D unclear. The CDR3 is 12 amino acids. With 3 bases removed from V and 3 bases from J, the gap between germline ends came to 5 bases. Per the germline V gene, CDR1 is SGHTA and CDR2 is FQGNSA. In nucleotides, the CDR3 is TGTGCCAGCAGCTTGACGGAAGAGACCCAGTACTTC. It yields the protein CASSLTEETQYF. The full variable domain, its missing parts supplied by reference TRBV7-2 and TRBJ2-5, is GAGVSQSPSNKVTEKGKDVELRCDPISGHTALYWYRQSLGQGLEFLIYFQGNSAPDKSGLPSDRFSAERTGGSVSTLTIQRTQQEDSAVYLCASSLTEETQYFGPGTRLLVL.

This chain links TRBV4-1 with TRBJ1-2; D is perhaps TRBD1 (5 bases). Germline CDR1 and CDR2: MGHRA and YSYEKL. The CDR3 loop spans 18 amino acids. The V end lost 0 bases, the J end lost 5 bases, and 22 bases lay between the germline ends. CDR3 DNA sequence: TGCGCCAGCAGCCAAGAAGGGGCTATCGGGGGGGATTCATATGGCTACACCTTC. This codes for CASSQEGAIGGDSYGYTF.

The CDR3 DNA is TGTGCCAGCAGCGACCCTAGCGATTGGGAGACCCAGTACTTC. Encoded protein: CASSDPSDWETQYF. The chain is built from TRBV13 and TRBJ2-5; perhaps TRBD2 as D (6 bases). The V end was cut by 5 bases, the J end by 5 bases, with 15 bases between. Germline-derived CDR1 and CDR2 are PRHDT and FYEKMQ (reference sequence). The length of the CDR3 is 14 residues.

This clonotype occurred many times. This chain joins TRBV2 and TRBJ2-6; perhaps TRBD1 as D (6 bases). V lost 8 bases, J lost 2 bases, and 13 bases lay in between. In germline, CDR1 is SNHLY, CDR2 FYNNEI. The CDR3 runs to 15 residues. CDR3: CASVPQGAGANVLTF. CDR3 nucleotide sequence: TGTGCCAGCGTCCCACAGGGTGCTGGGGCCAACGTCCTGACTTTC.

J is TRBJ1-2 and V is TRBV3-1; D gene ambiguous. CDR3 size: 13 residues. Germline assignment: CDR1 LGHDT and CDR2 YNNKEL (reference sequence). V was trimmed by 1 base and J by 6 bases, leaving 9 bases between them. The CDR3 loop is CASSQALSDGYTF. CDR3 sequence (DNA): TGTGCCAGCAGCCAAGCTCTGTCGGATGGCTACACCTTC.

This clonotype was seen only a few times. V usage is TRBV13 and J usage is TRBJ1-5, with D uncertain. Trimming removed 5 bases from V and 7 bases from J, with 18 bases in between. This CDR3 has 15 residues. Germline V CDR1 and CDR2: PRHDT, FYEKMQ (reference sequence). The CDR3 sequence: CASSQRDKDGQPQHF. CDR3 coding DNA: TGTGCCAGCAGCCAAAGGGATAAGGACGGCCAGCCCCAGCATTTT.

This clonotype was counted once. In this CDR3 the conserved last residue, phenylalanine or tryptophan, is missing, so a read error is likely. The J gene is TRBJ1-5, the V gene TRBV14; D is possibly TRBD1 (5 bases). CDR3 length: 14 residues. The V gene lost 1 base and the J gene lost 5 bases, with 9 bases spanning the gap. CDR1 and CDR2 from the germline V gene are SGHDN and FVKESK. The CDR3 coding sequence is TGTGCCAGCAGCCAAGCAGGGTATCATCAGCCCCAGCATCTT. It yields the protein CASSQAGYHQPQHL.

The chain employs TRBV4-2 and TRBJ1-1; D not resolved. CDR1 is LGHNA, CDR2 YNFKEQ, per germline. V gave up 2 bases and J gave up 5 bases, with 9 bases separating them. CDR3 length: 13 residues. The CDR3 is CASSQLTGTEAFF. In DNA, the CDR3 is TGTGCCAGCAGCCAACTGACGGGGACTGAAGCTTTCTTT.

This clonotype has a count of ten or more. The chain has TRBV20-1 and TRBJ1-5; D not certain. This CDR3 spans 13 amino acids. Germline V gives CDR1 DFQATT, CDR2 SNEGSKA (reference sequence). Trimming pared 1 base from V and 3 bases from J, leaving 7 bases between. The CDR3 sequence: CSARAQLNQPQHF. The DNA of the CDR3 is TGCAGTGCTAGAGCCCAGCTCAATCAGCCCCAGCATTTT.

This clonotype was seen more than once but under ten times. This rearrangement joins TRBV4-2 to TRBJ2-5; the D is unclear. The CDR3 sequence is 14 residues long. V was trimmed by 1 base and J by 1 base, leaving 7 bases between them. Germline V gene sequence: CDR1 LGHNA, CDR2 YNFKEQ. CDR3 amino acids: CASSQGYFQETQYF. In nucleotides, the CDR3 is TGTGCCAGCAGCCAAGGGTACTTCCAAGAGACCCAGTACTTC.